The entry that follows covers one T cell receptor beta chain sequence. Original analysis: From reference gene primer amplification, estimates of nucleated cell counts were derived. The protocol was immunoSEQ multiplex PCR, while the TCRdb copy is restricted to in-frame clones and leaves out a portion. That table supplies the V and J calls and clone size; D and trimming were determined from the DNA. The sample comprises about 400,000 clones, 80% to 90% of which are singletons, and over 1.1% rests with the top ten. The sample belongs to a study of blood T cell repertoires in COVID-19. For the study at large: Donors in the United States, Italy and Spain gave samples during acute or convalescent COVID-19. Sample material is recorded as cDNA or gDNA derived from T cells, B-cell-depleted T cells, or PBMCs.

The TCR sequence derives from a young woman with active or convalescent COVID-19. The sample comprised peripheral blood.

In DNA, the CDR3 is TGTGCCAGCAGTCCCACGGGACAGCCCACCGGGGAGCTGTTTTTT. It specifies CASSPTGQPTGELFF. The rearrangement uses TRBV27 and TRBJ2-2, with 7 bases that match TRBD1. The CDR3 runs to 15 residues. Trimming at V came to 5 bases and at J to 4 bases, leaving 7 bases not matched to a gene. From germline, CDR1 is MNHEY and CDR2 SMNVEV (reference sequence).